This TCR beta chain came from a study of cytomegalovirus exposure and HLA in healthy donors. Only in-frame clones appear in the TCRdb table, and some are missing; sequencing was by immunoSEQ multiplex PCR. This sample has under 75,000 clones, with roughly 80% found just once. Trimming removed 5 bases from V and 7 bases from J, with 14 bases in between. Germline V lookup: CDR1 SGHVT, CDR2 SQSDAQ. This CDR3 comprises 14 residues. This chain links TRBV7-4 with TRBJ1-4; tentative D call: TRBD1 (5 bases). This receptor was identified in a man younger than 45 in good health and CMV-seronegative. Sequences were obtained from PBMCs. CDR3 protein: CASSRGSTLEKLFF. CDR3 in DNA: TGTGCCAGCAGCCGGGGGTCCACCCTTGAAAAACTGTTTTTT.